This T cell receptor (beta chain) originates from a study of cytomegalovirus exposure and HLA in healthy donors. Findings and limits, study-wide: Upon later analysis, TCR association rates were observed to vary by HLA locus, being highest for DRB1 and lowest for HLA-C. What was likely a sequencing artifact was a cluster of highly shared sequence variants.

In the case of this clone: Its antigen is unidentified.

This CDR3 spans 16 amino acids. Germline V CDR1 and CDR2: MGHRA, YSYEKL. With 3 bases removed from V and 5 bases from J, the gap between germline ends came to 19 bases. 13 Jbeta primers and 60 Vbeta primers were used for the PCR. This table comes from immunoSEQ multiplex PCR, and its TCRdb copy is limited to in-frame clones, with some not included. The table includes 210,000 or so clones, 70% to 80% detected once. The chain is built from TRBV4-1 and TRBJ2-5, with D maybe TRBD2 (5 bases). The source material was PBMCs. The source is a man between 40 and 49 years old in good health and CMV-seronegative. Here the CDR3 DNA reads TGCGCCAGCAGCCAGTTGAGGCCCAAGCGCGGGGAGACCCAGTACTTC. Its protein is CASSQLRPKRGETQYF.